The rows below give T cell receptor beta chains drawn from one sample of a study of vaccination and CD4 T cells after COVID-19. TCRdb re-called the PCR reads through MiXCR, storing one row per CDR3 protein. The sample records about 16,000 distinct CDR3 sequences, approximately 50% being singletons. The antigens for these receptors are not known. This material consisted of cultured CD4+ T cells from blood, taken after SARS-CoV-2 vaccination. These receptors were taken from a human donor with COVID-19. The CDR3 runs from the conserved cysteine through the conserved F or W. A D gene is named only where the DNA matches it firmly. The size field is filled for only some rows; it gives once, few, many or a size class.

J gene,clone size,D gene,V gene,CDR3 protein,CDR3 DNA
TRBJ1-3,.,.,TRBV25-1,CASTAGTLSGNTIYF,TGTGCCAGCACCGCCGGGACCCTCTCTGGAAACACCATATATTTT
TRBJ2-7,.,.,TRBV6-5,CASSSRYEQYF,TGTGCCAGCAGTTCCCGGTACGAGCAGTACTTC
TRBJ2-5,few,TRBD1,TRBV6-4,CAKRNARGETQYF,TGTGCCAAACGGAACGCCAGGGGGGAGACCCAGTACTTC
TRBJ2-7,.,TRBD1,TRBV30,CAWRGQQHPEQYF,TGTGCCTGGAGGGGACAGCAACATCCCGAGCAGTACTTC
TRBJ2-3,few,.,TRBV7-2,CASSSPGGSTDTQYF,TGTGCCAGCAGTTCCCCGGGCGGGAGCACAGATACGCAGTATTTT
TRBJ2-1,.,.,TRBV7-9,CASSLDGDPLIEQFF,TGTGCCAGCAGCCTAGACGGGGACCCCCTAATTGAGCAGTTCTTC
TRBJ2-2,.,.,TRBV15,CATSRDRAGELFF,TGTGCCACCAGCAGAGACCGGGCCGGGGAGCTGTTTTTT
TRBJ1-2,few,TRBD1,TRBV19,CASSMKGQPASYGYTF,TGTGCCAGTAGTATGAAGGGACAGCCGGCTTCCTATGGCTACACCTTC
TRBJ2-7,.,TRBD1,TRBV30,CAWSVKVGTGAYEQYF,TGTGCCTGGAGTGTGAAGGTCGGGACAGGGGCTTACGAGCAGTACTTC
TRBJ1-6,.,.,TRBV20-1,CSARGQFSSYNSPLHF,TGCAGTGCTAGGGGTCAGTTCAGCTCCTATAATTCACCCCTCCACTTT
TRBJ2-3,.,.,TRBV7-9,CASSLDRKNTQYF,TGTGCCAGCAGTCTCGACAGGAAAAATACGCAGTATTTT
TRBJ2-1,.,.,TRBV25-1,CASSESSKWYNEQFF,TGTGCCAGCAGTGAATCTTCTAAGTGGTACAATGAGCAGTTCTTC
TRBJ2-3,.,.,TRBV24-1,CATSAHATDTQYF,TGTGCCACCAGTGCCCACGCTACAGATACGCAGTATTTT
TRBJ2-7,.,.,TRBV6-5,CASSYSGFYEQYF,TGTGCCAGCAGTTACTCGGGATTCTACGAGCAGTACTTC
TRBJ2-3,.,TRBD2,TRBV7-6,CASSLERGLTSTDTQYF,TGTGCCAGCAGCTTAGAGCGGGGACTTACTAGCACAGATACGCAGTATTTT
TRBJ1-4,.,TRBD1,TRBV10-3,CAISEFQGASKLFF,TGTGCCATCAGTGAGTTCCAGGGGGCGTCGAAACTGTTTTTT
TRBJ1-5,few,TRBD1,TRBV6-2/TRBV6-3,CASSRNVRVDREGFQPQHF,TGTGCCAGCTCCCGCAATGTGCGCGTTGACAGGGAAGGTTTTCAGCCCCAGCATTTT
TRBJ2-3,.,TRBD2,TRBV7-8,CASSSRETSGATDTQYF,TGTGCCAGCAGCTCCAGAGAGACTAGCGGGGCCACAGATACGCAGTATTTT
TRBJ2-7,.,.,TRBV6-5,CASSLTVSRTGEQYF,TGTGCCAGCAGTTTGACAGTGTCTCGAACTGGCGAGCAGTACTTC
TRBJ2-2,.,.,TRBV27,CATQRGGSTGELFF,TGTGCCACCCAACGAGGGGGTAGCACCGGGGAGCTGTTTTTT
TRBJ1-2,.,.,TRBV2,CASSRASPLGYTF,TGTGCCAGCAGTCGGGCGTCCCCGCTTGGCTACACCTTC
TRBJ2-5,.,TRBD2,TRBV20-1,CSASSGGAFFETQYF,TGCAGTGCTAGTAGCGGGGGGGCGTTCTTTGAGACCCAGTACTTC
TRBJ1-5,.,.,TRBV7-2,CASSSGTNQPQHF,TGTGCCAGCAGCTCGGGGACAAATCAGCCCCAGCATTTT
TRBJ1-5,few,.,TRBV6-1,CASSEDTIQPQHF,TGTGCCAGCAGTGAAGACACAATTCAGCCCCAGCATTTT
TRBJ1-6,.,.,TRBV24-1,CATNFPDTFFKPLHF,TGTGCCACTAATTTCCCGGACACCTTTTTTAAACCCCTCCACTTT
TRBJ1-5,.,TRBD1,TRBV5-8,CASREGTGGDYQPQHF,TGTGCCAGCAGAGAGGGGACAGGGGGCGATTATCAGCCCCAGCATTTT
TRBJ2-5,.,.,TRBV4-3,CASSQDPRGRETQYF,TGCGCCAGCAGCCAAGATCCGAGGGGCCGGGAGACCCAGTACTTC
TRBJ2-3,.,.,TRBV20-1,CSSSKTFSDTQYF,TGCAGTTCGAGCAAAACCTTCTCAGATACGCAGTATTTT
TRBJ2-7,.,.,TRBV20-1,CSARGQFPYEQYF,TGCAGTGCTAGAGGACAGTTTCCCTACGAGCAGTACTTC
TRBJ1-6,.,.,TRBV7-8,CASTLQGESLHF,TGTGCCAGCACCTTACAGGGAGAATCCCTCCACTTT
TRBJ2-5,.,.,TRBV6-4,CASSPGLTYQETQYF,TGTGCCAGCAGTCCGGGACTGACGTACCAAGAGACCCAGTACTTC
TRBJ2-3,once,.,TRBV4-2,CASSQRGETDTQYF,TGTGCCAGCAGCCAACGTGGGGAAACAGATACGCAGTATTTT
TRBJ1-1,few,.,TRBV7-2,CASSWRIMNTEAFF,TGTGCCAGCAGCTGGAGGATTATGAACACTGAAGCTTTCTTT
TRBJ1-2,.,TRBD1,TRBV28,CASSIGQVAPNYGYTF,TGTGCCAGCAGTATCGGACAGGTGGCCCCTAACTATGGCTACACCTTC
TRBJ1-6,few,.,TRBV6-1,CASRVGNSPLHF,TGTGCCAGCAGAGTTGGAAATTCACCCCTCCACTTT
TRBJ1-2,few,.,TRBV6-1,CASRREGYGYTF,TGTGCCAGCAGGAGGGAGGGCTATGGCTACACCTTC
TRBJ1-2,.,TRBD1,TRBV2,CASTGQGVMGYGYTF,TGTGCCAGCACGGGACAGGGGGTTATGGGCTATGGCTACACCTTC
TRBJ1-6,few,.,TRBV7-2,CASSRRGERSPLHF,TGTGCCAGCAGCCGGAGGGGGGAGAGATCACCCCTCCACTTT
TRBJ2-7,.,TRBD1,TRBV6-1,CASSWGQYEQYF,TGTGCCAGCAGCTGGGGACAGTACGAGCAGTACTTC
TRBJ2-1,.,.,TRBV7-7,CASSLNPNSYNEQFF,TGTGCTAGCAGCTTAAACCCAAACTCCTACAATGAGCAGTTCTTC
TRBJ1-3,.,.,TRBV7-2,CASSLEGQSGNTIYF,TGTGCCAGCAGCTTAGAGGGTCAATCTGGAAACACCATATATTTT
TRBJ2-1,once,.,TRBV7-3,CASSLMGRTGEQFF,TGTGCCAGCAGCTTAATGGGACGGACTGGGGAGCAGTTCTTC
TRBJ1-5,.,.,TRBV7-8,CVSSPTPGSNQPQHF,TGTGTCAGCAGCCCAACACCGGGTAGCAATCAGCCCCAGCATTTT
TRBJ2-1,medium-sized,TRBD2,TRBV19,CASTYPGGLEQFF,TGTGCCAGTACCTACCCGGGGGGTTTAGAGCAGTTCTTC
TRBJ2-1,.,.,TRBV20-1,CSARGGRGGAGEQFF,TGCAGTGCTAGAGGAGGGCGAGGGGGGGCCGGGGAGCAGTTCTTC
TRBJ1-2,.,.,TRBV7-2,CASSLESTDSNYGYTF,TGTGCCAGCAGCTTAGAGTCAACAGATTCTAACTATGGCTACACCTTC
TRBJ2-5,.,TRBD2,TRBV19,CASSGLGPETQYF,TGTGCCAGTAGCGGACTAGGTCCAGAGACCCAGTACTTC
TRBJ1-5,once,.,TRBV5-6,CASSLAGQSQNQPQHF,TGTGCCAGCAGCTTGGCCGGGCAGTCGCAAAATCAGCCCCAGCATTTT